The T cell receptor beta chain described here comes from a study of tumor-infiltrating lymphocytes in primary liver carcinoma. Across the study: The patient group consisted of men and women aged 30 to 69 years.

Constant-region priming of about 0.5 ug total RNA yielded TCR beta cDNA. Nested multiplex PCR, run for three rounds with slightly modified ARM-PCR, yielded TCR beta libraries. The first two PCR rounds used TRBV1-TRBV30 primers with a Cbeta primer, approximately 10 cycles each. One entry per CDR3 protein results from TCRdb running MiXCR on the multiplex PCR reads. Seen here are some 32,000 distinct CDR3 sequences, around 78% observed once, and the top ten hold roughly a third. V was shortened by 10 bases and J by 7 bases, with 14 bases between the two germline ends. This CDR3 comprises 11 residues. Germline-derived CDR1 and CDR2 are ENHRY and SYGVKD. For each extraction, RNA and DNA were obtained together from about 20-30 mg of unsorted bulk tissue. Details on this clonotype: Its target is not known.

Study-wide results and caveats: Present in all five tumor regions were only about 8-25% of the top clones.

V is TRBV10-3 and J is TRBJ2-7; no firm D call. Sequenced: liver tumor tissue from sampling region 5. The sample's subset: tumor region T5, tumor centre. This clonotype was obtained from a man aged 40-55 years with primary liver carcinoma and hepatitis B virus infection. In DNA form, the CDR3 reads TGTGCCAGTGAGAAGATGGGGGAGCAGTACTTC. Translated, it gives CASEKMGEQYF.